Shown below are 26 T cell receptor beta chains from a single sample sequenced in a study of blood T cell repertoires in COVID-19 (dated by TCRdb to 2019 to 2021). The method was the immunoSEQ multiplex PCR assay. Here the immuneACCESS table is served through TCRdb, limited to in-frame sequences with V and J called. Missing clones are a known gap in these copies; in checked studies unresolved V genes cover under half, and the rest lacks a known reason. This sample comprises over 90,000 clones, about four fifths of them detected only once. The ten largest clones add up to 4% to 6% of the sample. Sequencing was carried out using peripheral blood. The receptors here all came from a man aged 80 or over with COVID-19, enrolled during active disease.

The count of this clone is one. The CDR3 here is CSASIPTAGNTEAFF. The CDR3 coding sequence is TGCAGTGCTAGTATACCCACGGCAGGGAACACTGAAGCTTTCTTT. This rearrangement joins TRBV20-1 to TRBJ1-1; D is undetermined. V lost 3 bases and J lost 1, with 15 bases in between. The CDR3 extends over 15 amino acids. From germline, CDR1 is DFQATT and CDR2 SNEGSKA (reference sequence).

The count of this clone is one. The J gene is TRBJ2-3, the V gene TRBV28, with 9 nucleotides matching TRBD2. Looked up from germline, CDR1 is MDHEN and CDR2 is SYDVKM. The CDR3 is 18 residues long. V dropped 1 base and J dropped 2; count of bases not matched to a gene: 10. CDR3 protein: CASSLSNRASGATDTQYF. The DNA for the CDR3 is TGTGCCAGCAGTTTATCTAATCGGGCTAGCGGGGCCACAGATACGCAGTATTTT.

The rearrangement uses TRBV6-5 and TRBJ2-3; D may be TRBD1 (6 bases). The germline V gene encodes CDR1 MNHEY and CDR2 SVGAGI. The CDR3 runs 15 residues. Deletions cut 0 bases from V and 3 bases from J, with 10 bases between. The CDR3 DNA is TGTGCCAGCAGTTACTCGTTCCAGGGGACAGATACGCAGTATTTT. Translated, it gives CASSYSFQGTDTQYF.

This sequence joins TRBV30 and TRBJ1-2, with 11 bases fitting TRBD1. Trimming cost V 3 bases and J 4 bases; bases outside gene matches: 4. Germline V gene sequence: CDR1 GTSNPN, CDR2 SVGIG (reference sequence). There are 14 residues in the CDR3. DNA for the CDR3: TGTGCCTGGAGGGGGACAGGGGGAATCTATGGCTACACCTTC. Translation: CAWRGTGGIYGYTF. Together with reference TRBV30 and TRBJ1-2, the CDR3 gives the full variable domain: SQTIHQWPATLVQPVGSPLSLECTVEGTSNPNLYWYRQAAGRGLQLLFYSVGIGQISSEVPQNLSASRPQDRQFILSSKKLLLSDSGFYLCAWRGTGGIYGYTFGSGTRLTVV.

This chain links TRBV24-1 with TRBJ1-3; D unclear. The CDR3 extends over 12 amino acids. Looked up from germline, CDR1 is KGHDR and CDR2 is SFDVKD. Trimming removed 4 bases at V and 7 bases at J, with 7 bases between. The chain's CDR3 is CATSDPSNTIYF. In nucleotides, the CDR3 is TGTGCCACCAGTGACCCAAGCAACACCATATATTTT.

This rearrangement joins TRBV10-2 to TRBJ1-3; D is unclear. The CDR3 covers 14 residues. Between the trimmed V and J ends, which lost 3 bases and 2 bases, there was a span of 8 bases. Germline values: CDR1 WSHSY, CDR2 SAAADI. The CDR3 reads CASSENGAGNTIYF. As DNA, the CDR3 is TGCGCCAGCAGTGAAAACGGGGCTGGAAACACCATATATTTT.

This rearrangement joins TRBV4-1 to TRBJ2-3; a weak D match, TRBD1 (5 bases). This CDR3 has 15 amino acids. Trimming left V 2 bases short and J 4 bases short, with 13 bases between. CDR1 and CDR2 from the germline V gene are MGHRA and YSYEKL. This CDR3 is CASSQLGAVADTQYF. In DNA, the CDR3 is TGCGCCAGCAGCCAACTAGGGGCGGTGGCAGATACGCAGTATTTT.

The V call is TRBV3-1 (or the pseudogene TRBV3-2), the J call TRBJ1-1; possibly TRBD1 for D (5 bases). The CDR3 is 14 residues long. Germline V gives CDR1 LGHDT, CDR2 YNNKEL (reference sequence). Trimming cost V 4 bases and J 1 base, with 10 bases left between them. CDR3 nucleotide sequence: TGTGCCAGCAGCCCGCAAACAGGGAACACTGAAGCTTTCTTT. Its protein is CASSPQTGNTEAFF.

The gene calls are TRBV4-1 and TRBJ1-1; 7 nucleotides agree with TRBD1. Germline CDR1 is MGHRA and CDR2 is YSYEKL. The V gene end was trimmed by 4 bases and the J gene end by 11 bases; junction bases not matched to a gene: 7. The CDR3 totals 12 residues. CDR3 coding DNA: TGCGCCAGCAGCCTCACAGGGGCACTCGCTTTCTTT. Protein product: CASSLTGALAFF.

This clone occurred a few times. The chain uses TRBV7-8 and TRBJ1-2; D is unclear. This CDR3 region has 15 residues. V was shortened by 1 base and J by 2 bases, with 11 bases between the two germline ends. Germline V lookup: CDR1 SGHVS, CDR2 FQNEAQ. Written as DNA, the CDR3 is TGTGCCAGCAGCTTAGTTGTCCGGGGAAACTATGGCTACACCTTC. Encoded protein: CASSLVVRGNYGYTF.

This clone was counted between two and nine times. CDR3 sequence reads: CASRLQGSSYEQYF. The CDR3 region has the DNA TGTGCCAGCCGTTTACAGGGAAGTTCCTACGAGCAGTACTTC. V gene TRBV2 combines with J gene TRBJ2-7, with TRBD1 as a possible D gene (6 bases). The CDR3 has 14 amino acids. V was clipped by 8 bases and J by 1 base, with 15 bases between them. In germline, CDR1 is SNHLY, CDR2 FYNNEI.

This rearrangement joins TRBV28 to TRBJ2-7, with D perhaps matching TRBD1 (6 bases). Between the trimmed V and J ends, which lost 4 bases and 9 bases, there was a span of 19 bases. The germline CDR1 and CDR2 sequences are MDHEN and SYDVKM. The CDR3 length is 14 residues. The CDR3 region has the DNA TGTGCCAGCAGTTCCGTCAACAGGGCTGGAGGGCAGTACTTC. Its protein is CASSSVNRAGGQYF. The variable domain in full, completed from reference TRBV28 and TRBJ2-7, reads DVKVTQSSRYLVKRTGEKVFLECVQDMDHENMFWYRQDPGLGLRLIYFSYDVKMKEKGDIPEGYSVSREKKERFSLILESASTNQTSMYLCASSSVNRAGGQYFGPGTRLTVT.

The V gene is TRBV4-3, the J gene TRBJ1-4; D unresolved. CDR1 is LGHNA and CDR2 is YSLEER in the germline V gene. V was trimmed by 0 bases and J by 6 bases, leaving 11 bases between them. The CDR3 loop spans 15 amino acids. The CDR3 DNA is TGCGCCAGCAGCCAAGAACTAGTGGGAGATGAAAAACTGTTTTTT. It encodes CASSQELVGDEKLFF.

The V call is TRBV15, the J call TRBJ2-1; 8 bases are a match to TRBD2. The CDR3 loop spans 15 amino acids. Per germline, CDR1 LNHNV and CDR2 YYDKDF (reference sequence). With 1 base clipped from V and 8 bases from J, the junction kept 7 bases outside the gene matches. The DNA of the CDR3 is TGTGCCACCAGCAGAGCCCGGGGGGGCATCTATGAGCAGTTCTTC. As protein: CATSRARGGIYEQFF.

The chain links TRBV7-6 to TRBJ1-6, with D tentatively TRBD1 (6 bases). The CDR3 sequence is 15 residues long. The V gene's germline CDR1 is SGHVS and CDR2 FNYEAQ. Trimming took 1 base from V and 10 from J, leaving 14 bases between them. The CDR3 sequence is CASSLVLGAGSPLHF. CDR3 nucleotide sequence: TGTGCCAGCAGCTTAGTTTTGGGGGCCGGGTCACCCCTCCACTTT.

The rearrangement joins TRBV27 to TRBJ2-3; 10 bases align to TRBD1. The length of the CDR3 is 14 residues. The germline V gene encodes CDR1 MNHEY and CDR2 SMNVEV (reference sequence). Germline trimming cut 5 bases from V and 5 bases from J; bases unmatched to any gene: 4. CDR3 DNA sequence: TGTGCCAGCAGTGACAGGGGGCCCGTAGATACGCAGTATTTT. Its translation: CASSDRGPVDTQYF.

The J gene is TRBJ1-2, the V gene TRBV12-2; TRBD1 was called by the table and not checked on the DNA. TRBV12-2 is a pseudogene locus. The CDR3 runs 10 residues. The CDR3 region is CASRDRAYTF. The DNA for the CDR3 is TGTGCAAGTCGGGACAGGGCTTACACCTTC.

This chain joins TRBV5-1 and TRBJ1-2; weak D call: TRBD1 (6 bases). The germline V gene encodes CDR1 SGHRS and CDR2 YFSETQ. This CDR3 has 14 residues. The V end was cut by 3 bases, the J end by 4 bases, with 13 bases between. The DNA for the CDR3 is TGCGCCAGCAGCTCGCTGGGGGGGGCCTATGGCTACACCTTC. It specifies CASSSLGGAYGYTF.

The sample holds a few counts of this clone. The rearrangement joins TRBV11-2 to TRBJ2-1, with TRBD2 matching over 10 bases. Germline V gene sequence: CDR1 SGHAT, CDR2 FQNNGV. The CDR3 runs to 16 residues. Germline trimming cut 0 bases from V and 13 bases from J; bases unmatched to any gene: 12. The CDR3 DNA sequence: TGTGCCAGCAGCTTAGAAGCGGCTAGCGGGAGTATTGGACAGTTCTTC. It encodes CASSLEAASGSIGQFF. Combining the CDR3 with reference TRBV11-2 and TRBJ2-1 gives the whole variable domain EAGVAQSPRYKIIEKRQSVAFWCNPISGHATLYWYQQILGQGPKLLIQFQNNGVVDDSQLPKDRFSAERLKGVDSTLKIQPAKLEDSAVYLCASSLEAASGSIGQFFGPGTRLTVL.

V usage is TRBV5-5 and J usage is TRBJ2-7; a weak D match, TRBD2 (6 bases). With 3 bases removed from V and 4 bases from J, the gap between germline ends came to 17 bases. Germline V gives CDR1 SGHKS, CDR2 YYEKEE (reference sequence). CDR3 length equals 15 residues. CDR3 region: CASSSSGGAGYEQYF. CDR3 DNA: TGTGCCAGCAGCTCCTCGGGCGGGGCCGGATACGAGCAGTACTTC. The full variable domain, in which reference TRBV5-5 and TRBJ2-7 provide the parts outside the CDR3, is DAGVTQSPTHLIKTRGQQVTLRCSPISGHKSVSWYQQVLGQGPQFIFQYYEKEERGRGNFPDRFSARQFPNYSSELNVNALLLGDSALYLCASSSSGGAGYEQYFGPGTRLTVT.

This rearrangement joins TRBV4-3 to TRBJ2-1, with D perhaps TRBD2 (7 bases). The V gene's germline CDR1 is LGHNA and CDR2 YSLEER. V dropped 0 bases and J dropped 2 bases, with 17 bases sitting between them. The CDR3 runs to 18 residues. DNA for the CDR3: TGCGCCAGCAGCCAAGAATGGGGGGGCATAAGGGCCTACAATGAGCAGTTCTTC. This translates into CASSQEWGGIRAYNEQFF.

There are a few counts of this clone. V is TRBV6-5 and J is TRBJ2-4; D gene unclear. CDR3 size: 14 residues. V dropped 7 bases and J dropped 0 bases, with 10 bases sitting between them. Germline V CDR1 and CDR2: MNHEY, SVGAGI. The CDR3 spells CASTDTRAKNIQYF. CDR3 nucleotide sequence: TGTGCCAGCACAGACACCCGAGCCAAAAACATTCAGTACTTC.

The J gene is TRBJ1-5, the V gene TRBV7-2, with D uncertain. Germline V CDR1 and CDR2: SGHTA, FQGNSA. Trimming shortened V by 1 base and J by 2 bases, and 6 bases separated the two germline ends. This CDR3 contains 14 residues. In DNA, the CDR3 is TGTGCCAGCAGCTTAGGGCGGGGCAATCAGCCCCAGCATTTT. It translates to CASSLGRGNQPQHF. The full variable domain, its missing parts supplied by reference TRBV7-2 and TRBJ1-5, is GAGVSQSPSNKVTEKGKDVELRCDPISGHTALYWYRQSLGQGLEFLIYFQGNSAPDKSGLPSDRFSAERTGGSVSTLTIQRTQQEDSAVYLCASSLGRGNQPQHFGDGTRLSIL.

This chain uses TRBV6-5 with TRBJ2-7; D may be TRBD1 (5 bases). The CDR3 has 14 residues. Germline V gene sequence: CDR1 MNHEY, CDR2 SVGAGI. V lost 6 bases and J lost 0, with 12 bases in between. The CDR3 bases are TGTGCCAGCAGACCCCAGGGCTACTCCTACGAGCAGTACTTC. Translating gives CASRPQGYSYEQYF.

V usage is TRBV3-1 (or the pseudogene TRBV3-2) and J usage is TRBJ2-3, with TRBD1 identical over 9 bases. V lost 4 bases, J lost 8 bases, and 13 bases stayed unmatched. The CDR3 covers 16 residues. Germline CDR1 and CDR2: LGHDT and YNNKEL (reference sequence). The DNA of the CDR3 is TGTGCCAGCAGCCTAAGACAGGGGGTTCCCCATGGTACGCAGTATTTT. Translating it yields CASSLRQGVPHGTQYF.

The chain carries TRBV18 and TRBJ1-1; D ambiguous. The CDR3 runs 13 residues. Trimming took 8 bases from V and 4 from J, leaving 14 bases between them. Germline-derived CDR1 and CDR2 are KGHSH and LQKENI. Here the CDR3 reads CASHTDRSTEAFF. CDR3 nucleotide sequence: TGTGCCAGCCATACAGATCGGTCCACTGAAGCTTTCTTT.